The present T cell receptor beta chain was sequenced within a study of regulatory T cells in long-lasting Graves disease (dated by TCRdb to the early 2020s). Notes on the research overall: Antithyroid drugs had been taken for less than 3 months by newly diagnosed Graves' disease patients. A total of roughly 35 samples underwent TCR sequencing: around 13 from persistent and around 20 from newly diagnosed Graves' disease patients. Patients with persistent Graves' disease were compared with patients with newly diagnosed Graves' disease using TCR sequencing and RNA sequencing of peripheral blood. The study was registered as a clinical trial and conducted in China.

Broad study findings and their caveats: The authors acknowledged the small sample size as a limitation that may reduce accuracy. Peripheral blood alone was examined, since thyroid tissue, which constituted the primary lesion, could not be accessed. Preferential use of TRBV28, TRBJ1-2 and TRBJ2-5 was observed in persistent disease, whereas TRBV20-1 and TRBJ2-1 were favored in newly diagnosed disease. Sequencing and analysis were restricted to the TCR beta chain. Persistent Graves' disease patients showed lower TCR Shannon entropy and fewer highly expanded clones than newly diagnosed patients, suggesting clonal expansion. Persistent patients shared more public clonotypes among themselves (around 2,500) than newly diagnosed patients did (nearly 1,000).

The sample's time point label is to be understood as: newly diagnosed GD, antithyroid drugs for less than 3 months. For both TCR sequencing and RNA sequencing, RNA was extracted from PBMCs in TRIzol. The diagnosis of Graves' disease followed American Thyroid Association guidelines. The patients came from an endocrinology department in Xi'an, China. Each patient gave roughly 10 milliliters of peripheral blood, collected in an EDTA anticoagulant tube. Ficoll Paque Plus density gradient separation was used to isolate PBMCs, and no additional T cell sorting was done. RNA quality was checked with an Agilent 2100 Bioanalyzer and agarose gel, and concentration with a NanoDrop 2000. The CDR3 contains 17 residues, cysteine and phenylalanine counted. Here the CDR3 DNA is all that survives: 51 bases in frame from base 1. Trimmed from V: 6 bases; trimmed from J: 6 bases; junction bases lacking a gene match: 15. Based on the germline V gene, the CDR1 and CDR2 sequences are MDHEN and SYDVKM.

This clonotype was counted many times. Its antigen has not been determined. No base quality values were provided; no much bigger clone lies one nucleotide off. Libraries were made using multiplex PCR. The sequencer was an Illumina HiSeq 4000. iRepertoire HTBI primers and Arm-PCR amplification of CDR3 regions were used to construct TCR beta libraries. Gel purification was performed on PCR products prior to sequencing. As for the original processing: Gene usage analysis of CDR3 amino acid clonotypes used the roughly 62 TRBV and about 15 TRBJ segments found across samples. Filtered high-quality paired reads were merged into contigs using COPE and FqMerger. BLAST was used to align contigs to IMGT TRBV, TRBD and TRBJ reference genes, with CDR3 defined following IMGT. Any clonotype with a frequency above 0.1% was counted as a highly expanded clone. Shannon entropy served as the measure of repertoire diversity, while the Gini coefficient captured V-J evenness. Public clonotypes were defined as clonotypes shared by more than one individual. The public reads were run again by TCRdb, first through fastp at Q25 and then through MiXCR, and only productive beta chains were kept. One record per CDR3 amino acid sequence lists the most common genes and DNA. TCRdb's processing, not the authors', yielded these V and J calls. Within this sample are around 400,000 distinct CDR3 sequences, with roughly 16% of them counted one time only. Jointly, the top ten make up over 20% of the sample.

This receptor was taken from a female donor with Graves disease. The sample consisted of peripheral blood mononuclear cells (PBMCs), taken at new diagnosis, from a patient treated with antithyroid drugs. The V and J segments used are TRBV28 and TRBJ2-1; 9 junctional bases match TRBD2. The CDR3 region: CASSPTLGLAGINEQFF. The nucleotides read TGTGCCAGCAGCCCTACTTTGGGGCTAGCGGGAATCAATGAGCAGTTCTTC.